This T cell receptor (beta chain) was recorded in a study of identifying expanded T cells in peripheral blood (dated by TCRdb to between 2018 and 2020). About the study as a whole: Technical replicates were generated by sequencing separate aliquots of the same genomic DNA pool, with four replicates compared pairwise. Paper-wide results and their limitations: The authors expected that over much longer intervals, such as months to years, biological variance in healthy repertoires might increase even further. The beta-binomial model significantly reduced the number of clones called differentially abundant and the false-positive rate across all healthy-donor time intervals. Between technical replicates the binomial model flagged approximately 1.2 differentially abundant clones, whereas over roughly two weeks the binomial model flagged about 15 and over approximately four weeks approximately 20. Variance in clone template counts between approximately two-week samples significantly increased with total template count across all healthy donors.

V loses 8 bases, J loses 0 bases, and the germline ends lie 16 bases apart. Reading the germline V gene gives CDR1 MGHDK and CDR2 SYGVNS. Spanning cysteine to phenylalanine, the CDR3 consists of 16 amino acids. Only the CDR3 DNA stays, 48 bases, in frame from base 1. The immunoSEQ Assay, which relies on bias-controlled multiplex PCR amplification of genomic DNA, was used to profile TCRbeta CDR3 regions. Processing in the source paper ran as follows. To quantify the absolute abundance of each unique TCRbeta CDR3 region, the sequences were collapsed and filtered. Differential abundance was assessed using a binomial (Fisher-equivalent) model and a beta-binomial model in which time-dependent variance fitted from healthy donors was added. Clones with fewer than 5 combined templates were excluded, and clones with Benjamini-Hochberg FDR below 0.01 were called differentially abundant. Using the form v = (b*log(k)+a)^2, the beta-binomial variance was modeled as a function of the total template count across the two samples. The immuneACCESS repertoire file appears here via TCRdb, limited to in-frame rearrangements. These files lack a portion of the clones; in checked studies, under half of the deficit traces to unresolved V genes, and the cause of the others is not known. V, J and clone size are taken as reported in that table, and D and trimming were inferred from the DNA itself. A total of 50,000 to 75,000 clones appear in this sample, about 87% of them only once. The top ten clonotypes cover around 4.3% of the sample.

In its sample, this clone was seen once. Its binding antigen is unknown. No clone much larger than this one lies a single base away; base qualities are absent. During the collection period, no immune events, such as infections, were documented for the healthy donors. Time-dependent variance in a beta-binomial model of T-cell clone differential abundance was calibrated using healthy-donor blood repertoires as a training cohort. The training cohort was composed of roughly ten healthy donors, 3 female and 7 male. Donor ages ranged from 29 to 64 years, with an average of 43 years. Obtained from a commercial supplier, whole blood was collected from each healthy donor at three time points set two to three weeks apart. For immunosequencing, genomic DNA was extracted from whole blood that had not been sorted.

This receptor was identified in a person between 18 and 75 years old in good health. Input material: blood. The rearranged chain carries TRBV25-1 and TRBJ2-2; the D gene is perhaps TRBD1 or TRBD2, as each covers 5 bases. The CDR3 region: CASLPASGPNTGELFF. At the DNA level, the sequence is TGTGCCAGCCTACCGGCTTCGGGACCGAACACCGGGGAGCTGTTTTTT.